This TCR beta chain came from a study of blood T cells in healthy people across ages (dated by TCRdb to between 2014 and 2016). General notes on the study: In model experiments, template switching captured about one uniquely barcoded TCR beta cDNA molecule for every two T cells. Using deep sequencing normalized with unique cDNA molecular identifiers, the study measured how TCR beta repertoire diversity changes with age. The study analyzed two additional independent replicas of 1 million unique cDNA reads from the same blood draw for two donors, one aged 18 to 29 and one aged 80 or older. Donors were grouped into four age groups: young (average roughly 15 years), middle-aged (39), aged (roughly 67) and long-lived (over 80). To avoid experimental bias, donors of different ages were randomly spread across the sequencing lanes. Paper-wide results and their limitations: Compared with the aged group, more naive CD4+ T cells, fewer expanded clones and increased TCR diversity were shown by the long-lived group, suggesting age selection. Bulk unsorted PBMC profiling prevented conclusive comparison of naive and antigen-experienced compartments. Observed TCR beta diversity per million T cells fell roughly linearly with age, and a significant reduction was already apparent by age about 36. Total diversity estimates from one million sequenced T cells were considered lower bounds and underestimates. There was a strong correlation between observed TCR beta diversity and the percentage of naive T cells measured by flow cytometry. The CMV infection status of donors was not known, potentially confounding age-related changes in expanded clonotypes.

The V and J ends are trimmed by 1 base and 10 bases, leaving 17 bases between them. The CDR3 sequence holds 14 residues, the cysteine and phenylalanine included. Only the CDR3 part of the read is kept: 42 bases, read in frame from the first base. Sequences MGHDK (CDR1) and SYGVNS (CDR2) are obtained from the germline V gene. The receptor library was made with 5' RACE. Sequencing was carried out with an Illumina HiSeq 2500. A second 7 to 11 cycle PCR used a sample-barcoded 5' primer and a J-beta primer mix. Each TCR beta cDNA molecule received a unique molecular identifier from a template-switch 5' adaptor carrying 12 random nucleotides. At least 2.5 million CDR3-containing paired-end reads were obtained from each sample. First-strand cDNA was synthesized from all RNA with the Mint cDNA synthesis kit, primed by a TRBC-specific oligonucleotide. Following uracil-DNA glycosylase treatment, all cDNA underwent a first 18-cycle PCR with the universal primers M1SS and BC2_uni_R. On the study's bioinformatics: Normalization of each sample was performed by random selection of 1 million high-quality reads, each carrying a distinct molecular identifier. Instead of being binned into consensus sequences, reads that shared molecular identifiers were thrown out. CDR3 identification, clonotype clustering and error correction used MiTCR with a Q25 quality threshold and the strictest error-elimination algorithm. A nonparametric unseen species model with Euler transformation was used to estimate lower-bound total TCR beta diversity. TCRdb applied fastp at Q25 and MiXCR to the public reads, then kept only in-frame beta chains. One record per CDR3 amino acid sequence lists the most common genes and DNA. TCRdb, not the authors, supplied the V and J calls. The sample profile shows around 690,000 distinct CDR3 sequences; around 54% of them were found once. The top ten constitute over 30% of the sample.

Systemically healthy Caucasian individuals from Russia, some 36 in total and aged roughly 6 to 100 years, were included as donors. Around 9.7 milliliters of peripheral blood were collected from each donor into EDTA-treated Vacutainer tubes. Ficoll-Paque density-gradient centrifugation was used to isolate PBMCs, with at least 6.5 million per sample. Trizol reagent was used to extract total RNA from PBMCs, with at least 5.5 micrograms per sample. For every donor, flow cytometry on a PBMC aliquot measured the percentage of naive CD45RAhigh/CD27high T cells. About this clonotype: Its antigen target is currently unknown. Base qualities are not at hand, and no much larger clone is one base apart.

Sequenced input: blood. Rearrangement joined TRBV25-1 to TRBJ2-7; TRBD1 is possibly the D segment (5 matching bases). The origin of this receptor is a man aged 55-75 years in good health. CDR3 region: CASSEFRTSGAQYF. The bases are TGTGCCAGCAGTGAATTCCGGACCTCTGGGGCCCAGTACTTC.